This T cell receptor (beta chain) was sequenced for a study of blood T cell repertoires in COVID-19. Study information: Samples came from the United States, Italy and Spain, spanning acute and convalescent COVID-19. In each case, the material was cDNA or gDNA derived from T cells, B-cell-depleted T cells, or PBMCs.

Germline loops: CDR1 SNHLY, CDR2 FYNNEI. The V gene end was trimmed by 4 bases and the J gene end by 9 bases; junction bases not matched to a gene: 10. The CDR3 totals 15 residues. In the original processing: Estimation of nucleated cell counts was performed using reference gene primer amplification. Method: immunoSEQ multiplex PCR; TCRdb's copy keeps in-frame clones and lacks some. Clonal size and the V and J genes are those of that table, whereas D and trimming came from the DNA. Here the sample spans 65,000 to 95,000 clones, nearly 90% being singletons. The sequence was obtained from a man between 65 and 85 years old with active or convalescent COVID-19. V is TRBV2 and J is TRBJ2-1; the match to TRBD1 covers 9 bases. The sequenced sample was peripheral blood. The CDR3 loop reads CASSGPGQGVGEQFF. CDR3 DNA: TGTGCCAGCAGTGGCCCGGGACAGGGAGTGGGTGAGCAGTTCTTC. The full variable domain, in which reference TRBV2 and TRBJ2-1 provide the parts outside the CDR3, is EPEVTQTPSHQVTQMGQEVILRCVPISNHLYFYWYRQILGQKVEFLVSFYNNEISEKSEIFDDQFSVERPDGSNFTLKIRSTKLEDSAMYFCASSGPGQGVGEQFFGPGTRLTVL.